The 32 T cell receptor beta chains reported below all come from one sample, sequenced in a study of long-term antiretroviral therapy in people with HIV. At survey level, the immunoSEQ assay was run in its v3.0 version. Profiled with immunoSEQ multiplex PCR; TCRdb holds only in-frame clones, not every one. The profile shows tens of thousands of clones, 70% to 90% of them singletons. The material sequenced was unsorted PBMCs, taken 1.6 years after starting antiretroviral therapy. The receptors come from a man aged 35-49 years with HIV.

The chain carries TRBV29-1 and TRBJ2-7, with a tentative D call TRBD1 (6 bases). Per the germline V gene, CDR1 is SQVTM and CDR2 is ANQGSEA. V was trimmed by 7 bases and J by 0 bases, leaving 13 bases between them. The CDR3 covers 13 residues. The CDR3 DNA reads as TGCAGCGGTAGGACAGCAAACTCCTACGAGCAGTACTTC. This translates into CSGRTANSYEQYF.

The sample holds a few counts of this clone. The chain carries TRBV6-5 and TRBJ1-1; D may be TRBD1 (5 bases). The CDR3 extends over 14 amino acids. CDR1 and CDR2 from the germline V gene are MNHEY and SVGAGI. V lost 5 bases and J 1 base, leaving 11 bases between the germline ends. The CDR3 DNA follows: TGTGCCAGCAGTCTCGGGGCCGGGAACACTGAAGCTTTCTTT. Protein sequence: CASSLGAGNTEAFF.

The gene calls are TRBV30 and TRBJ1-1, with D perhaps TRBD1 (6 bases). Germline V gives CDR1 GTSNPN, CDR2 SVGIG (reference sequence). This CDR3 has 12 amino acids. The V end was cut by 6 bases, the J end by 5 bases, with 13 bases between. The CDR3 loop reads CACLQGITEAFF. In DNA, the CDR3 is TGTGCCTGCTTACAGGGTATAACTGAAGCTTTCTTT.

The J gene is TRBJ1-2, the V gene TRBV6-1, with unresolved D. Looked up from germline, CDR1 is MNHNS and CDR2 is SASEGT. The CDR3 spans 12 residues. The V end was cut by 6 bases, the J end by 4 bases, with 9 bases between. CDR3 protein: CASSQTGYGYTF. The CDR3, as DNA: TGTGCCAGCAGCCAGACGGGCTATGGCTACACCTTC.

The V gene is TRBV7-2, the J gene TRBJ1-1; perhaps TRBD1 as D (6 bases). Germline assignment: CDR1 SGHTA and CDR2 FQGNSA. Trimming stripped 2 bases from V and 5 bases from J, with 12 bases between. CDR3 length: 14 residues. Here the CDR3 reads CASSLYRDGTEAFF. The CDR3 DNA sequence: TGTGCCAGCAGCTTATACAGGGACGGGACTGAAGCTTTCTTT.

V is TRBV30 and J is TRBJ1-3; D is undetermined. Trimming stripped 1 base from V and 0 bases from J, with 7 bases between. CDR3 length equals 14 residues. CDR1 and CDR2 (germline): GTSNPN, SVGIG (reference sequence). In nucleotides, the CDR3 is TGTGCCTGGAGTGATTGGGGCTCTGGAAACACCATATATTTT. Amino acids: CAWSDWGSGNTIYF.

This chain connects TRBV2 to TRBJ2-2, with 10 bases lining up with TRBD2. Trimming at V came to 6 bases and at J to 2 bases, leaving 12 bases not matched to a gene. Germline-derived CDR1 and CDR2 are SNHLY and FYNNEI. CDR3 length: 18 residues. The DNA of the CDR3 is TGTGCCAGCAGCCTTACCCAGTCTAGCGGGGGCAACACCGGGGAGCTGTTTTTT. Its protein is CASSLTQSSGGNTGELFF.

This clone has more than one count but fewer than ten. This chain links TRBV23-1 with TRBJ1-2, with 7 bases fitting TRBD1. TRBV23-1 is sorted into the ORF group, with uncertain function. After removal of 0 bases from V and 13 bases from J, the junction contained 11 bases not matched to a gene. The CDR3 loop spans 14 amino acids. DNA of the CDR3: TGCGCCAGCAGTCAATCCGGGGACAGAATGGTAGGCACCTTC. Protein product: CASSQSGDRMVGTF.

This sequence joins TRBV9 and TRBJ1-3, with no clear D. This CDR3 is built from 16 residues. Trimming pared 4 bases from V and 4 bases from J, leaving 18 bases between. In germline, CDR1 is SGDLS, CDR2 YYNGEE. For the CDR3, the DNA is TGTGCCAGCAGCCCCGTCGGGTTGCCGGGCGGAAACACCATATATTTT. Protein product: CASSPVGLPGGNTIYF. The full variable domain, its missing parts supplied by reference TRBV9 and TRBJ1-3, is DSGVTQTPKHLITATGQRVTLRCSPRSGDLSVYWYQQSLDQGLQFLIQYYNGEERAKGNILERFSAQQFPDLHSELNLSSLELGDSALYFCASSPVGLPGGNTIYFGEGSWLTVV.

The rearrangement joins TRBV12-5 to TRBJ2-7; D remains unclear. The V gene lost 4 bases and the J gene lost 0 bases, with 13 bases spanning the gap. CDR1 and CDR2 from the germline V gene are LGHNT and FRNRAP. The CDR3 contains 15 residues. DNA for the CDR3: TGTGCTAGTGGTTACGGCGAGACCAGCTCCTACGAGCAGTACTTC. Translation: CASGYGETSSYEQYF.

This clone was found a few times. V usage is TRBV27 and J usage is TRBJ1-1, with 7 bases that match TRBD1. Germline V gene sequence: CDR1 MNHEY, CDR2 SMNVEV (reference sequence). The CDR3 spans 14 residues. J gave up 5 bases and V 3 bases, and 6 bases lay outside the gene matches. Written as DNA, the CDR3 is TGTGCCAGCAGTTTGAGGACAGGAGCAACTGAAGCTTTCTTT. This translates into CASSLRTGATEAFF.

The chain joins TRBV18 to TRBJ2-1; TRBD1 agrees at 10 bases. The CDR3 totals 15 residues. Germline CDR1 KGHSH, CDR2 LQKENI. J gave up 8 bases and V 2 bases, and 6 bases lay outside the gene matches. This CDR3 is CASSPTPGQGYEQFF. The CDR3 nucleotides read TGTGCCAGCTCACCAACCCCGGGACAGGGGTATGAGCAGTTCTTC.

The chain employs TRBV5-6 and TRBJ2-1, with 8 bases that match TRBD2. Germline CDR1 is SGHDT and CDR2 is YYEEEE. V lost 1 base, J lost 5 bases, and 8 bases stayed unmatched. This CDR3 spans 16 amino acids. The CDR3 DNA follows: TGTGCCAGCAGCTTGCCGGGAGGGCCCCCGCACAATGAGCAGTTCTTC. Translated: CASSLPGGPPHNEQFF.

The chain joins TRBV28 to TRBJ1-1, with 8 bases that match TRBD1. Germline V gene data show CDR1 as MDHEN and CDR2 as SYDVKM. Trimming took 9 bases from V and 0 from J; bases not matched to a gene: 6. CDR3 length equals 14 residues. The CDR3 spells CASWDRPMNTEAFF. DNA of the CDR3: TGTGCCAGTTGGGACAGGCCCATGAACACTGAAGCTTTCTTT.

The chain employs TRBV19 and TRBJ2-1; 10 positions match TRBD1. Germline CDR1 reads LNHDA; CDR2 reads SQIVND (reference sequence). The CDR3 covers 16 residues. V was clipped by 0 bases and J by 7 bases; unmatched bases: 6. CDR3 region: CASSIEGQGSKNEQFF. In nucleotides, the CDR3 is TGTGCCAGTAGTATAGAGGGACAGGGGAGTAAGAATGAGCAGTTCTTC.

This rearrangement joins TRBV5-6 to TRBJ2-2; D ambiguous. The CDR3 is 12 residues long. Germline V gives CDR1 SGHDT, CDR2 YYEEEE. Trimming left V 4 bases short and J 5 bases short, with 6 bases between. The CDR3 sequence: CASSAGTGELFF. Written as DNA, the CDR3 is TGTGCCAGCAGCGCCGGGACCGGGGAGCTGTTTTTT.

The J gene is TRBJ2-1, the V gene TRBV9, with D possibly matching TRBD1 (6 bases). This CDR3 region has 15 residues. Germline assignment: CDR1 SGDLS and CDR2 YYNGEE. Trimming took off 0 bases at V and 3 bases at J, with 10 bases between the two ends. The CDR3 bases are TGTGCCAGCAGCGTAGACAGGGTACGCTACAATGAGCAGTTCTTC. It specifies CASSVDRVRYNEQFF.

This rearrangement joins TRBV5-5 to TRBJ1-2; D uncertain. From germline, CDR1 is SGHKS and CDR2 YYEKEE (reference sequence). The CDR3 has 15 residues. The germline V and J ends were trimmed by 0 bases and 4 bases, with 13 bases remaining between them. The CDR3 loop is CASSLAGLILYGYTF. CDR3 bases: TGTGCCAGCAGCTTGGCCGGGCTAATCCTCTATGGCTACACCTTC. Full variable domain (missing parts from reference TRBV5-5 and TRBJ1-2): DAGVTQSPTHLIKTRGQQVTLRCSPISGHKSVSWYQQVLGQGPQFIFQYYEKEERGRGNFPDRFSARQFPNYSSELNVNALLLGDSALYLCASSLAGLILYGYTFGSGTRLTVV.

The genes are TRBV21-1 and TRBJ2-6; the listed D gene, TRBD2, was not tested against the DNA. TRBV21-1 is reported as a pseudogene. The CDR3 contains 20 residues. In nucleotides, the CDR3 is TGTGCCAGCACCCAATCCGGCGGCGGGGGGGGGCCGTTTCTAGCCAACGTCCTGACTTTC. It encodes CASTQSGGGGGPFLANVLTF.

V is TRBV29-1 and J is TRBJ1-1; D perhaps matches TRBD1 (6 bases). The CDR3 spans 13 residues. The germline V and J ends were trimmed by 2 bases and 6 bases, with 13 bases remaining between them. The V gene's germline CDR1 is SQVTM and CDR2 ANQGSEA. As DNA, the CDR3 is TGCAGCGTTGAACCCCAACAGGGAGCTGAAGCTTTCTTT. Translation: CSVEPQQGAEAFF.

By share of the sample, this clone is large. The chain links TRBV6-6 to TRBJ2-7; 7 nucleotides match TRBD1. This CDR3 is built from 15 residues. Per germline, CDR1 MNHNY and CDR2 SVGAGI (reference sequence). The junction had 9 bases not matched to a gene; V was cut back by 5 bases and J by 2 bases. The CDR3 DNA follows: TGTGCCAGCAGTATCGACAGGGTGGACCCCTACGAGCAGTACTTC. This gives the protein CASSIDRVDPYEQYF.

The CDR3 DNA sequence: TGTGCCAGCAGTGAACCCGAGGGGACTGAAGCTTTCTTT. It yields the protein CASSEPEGTEAFF. This rearrangement joins TRBV2 to TRBJ1-1, with TRBD1 as a possible D gene (5 bases). Germline CDR1 and CDR2: SNHLY and FYNNEI. The V end was cut by 2 bases, the J end by 5 bases, with 9 bases between. This CDR3 has 13 amino acids.

The CDR3 region is CASSPGGDKGYTF. CDR3 DNA: TGTGCCAGCAGTCCCGGGGGGGACAAAGGCTACACCTTC. The chain joins TRBV6-6 to TRBJ1-2, with D possibly being TRBD1 (6 bases). The CDR3 consists of 13 residues. Trimming pared 5 bases from V and 8 bases from J, leaving 15 bases between. Germline values: CDR1 MNHNY, CDR2 SVGAGI (reference sequence).

V usage is TRBV19 and J usage is TRBJ2-1, with D perhaps given as TRBD1 or TRBD2 (5 bases each). V was cut by 7 bases and J by 6 bases, with 7 bases left in between. CDR3 size: 11 residues. The germline CDR1 and CDR2 sequences are LNHDA and SQIVND (reference sequence). The CDR3 is CASTGSNEQFF. The CDR3 DNA reads as TGTGCCAGTACAGGGAGCAATGAGCAGTTCTTC.

The J gene is TRBJ1-6, the V gene TRBV9; perhaps TRBD1 as D (5 bases). The germline CDR1 and CDR2 sequences are SGDLS and YYNGEE. The CDR3 runs to 15 residues. Trimming shortened V by 4 bases and J by 7 bases, and 15 bases separated the two germline ends. The CDR3 DNA is TGTGCCAGCAGCCCTTGGGGGGGACTCAATTCACCCCTCCACTTT. As protein: CASSPWGGLNSPLHF.

This clone was picked up one time. The rearrangement uses TRBV11-3 and TRBJ2-7; D assignment may be TRBD1 or TRBD2 (5 bases each). The length of the CDR3 is 17 residues. Trimming removed 0 bases from V and 0 bases from J, with 15 bases in between. Per the germline V gene, CDR1 is SGHNT and CDR2 is YENEEA. The CDR3 loop is CASSLDRRGVHSYEQYF. The DNA of the CDR3 is TGTGCCAGCAGCTTAGATAGACGAGGGGTGCACTCCTACGAGCAGTACTTC.

The rearrangement joins TRBV27 to TRBJ2-1; 11 positions match TRBD2. This CDR3 contains 19 residues. Germline lookup yields CDR1 MNHEY and CDR2 SMNVEV (reference sequence). J lost 4 bases, V lost 1 base, and 12 bases had no gene match. Here the CDR3 DNA reads TGTGCCAGCAGTTTATATATACCACAGGGACTAGCGGAATACAATGAGCAGTTCTTC. It is translated as CASSLYIPQGLAEYNEQFF.

This clone was observed a handful of times. The chain joins TRBV7-6 to TRBJ2-3, with 9 bases matching TRBD1. With 3 bases clipped from V and 3 bases from J, the junction kept 10 bases outside the gene matches. CDR1 SGHVS and CDR2 FNYEAQ come from the germline V gene. The CDR3 loop spans 17 amino acids. The CDR3 sequence is CASSLGQGEGWTDTQYF. The CDR3 bases are TGTGCCAGCAGCTTGGGACAGGGTGAGGGTTGGACAGATACGCAGTATTTT.

This clone showed up just once. V gene TRBV30 combines with J gene TRBJ1-1, with D hard to call. Trimming cost V 5 bases and J 4 bases, with 8 bases left between them. Germline V gene lookup returns CDR1 GTSNPN and CDR2 SVGIG (reference sequence). The CDR3 spans 11 residues. This CDR3 is CAWGPFTEAFF. The CDR3 nucleotides read TGTGCCTGGGGACCCTTCACTGAAGCTTTCTTT.

The chain has TRBV19 and TRBJ1-5; D is unclear. The CDR3 spans 13 residues. Germline CDR1 reads LNHDA; CDR2 reads SQIVND (reference sequence). V was trimmed by 7 bases and J by 0 bases, leaving 7 bases between them. CDR3: CASTLDSNQPQHF. The CDR3 DNA sequence: TGTGCCAGTACGCTGGATAGCAATCAGCCCCAGCATTTT.

The CDR3 sequence is CASSILIAGAGEFGELFF. The CDR3 DNA follows: TGTGCCAGTAGTATCCTTATAGCGGGAGCTGGGGAGTTCGGGGAGCTGTTTTTT. V gene TRBV19 combines with J gene TRBJ2-2, with 9 bases that match TRBD2. This CDR3 comprises 18 residues. Germline V gene lookup returns CDR1 LNHDA and CDR2 SQIVND (reference sequence). V was pared by 3 bases and J by 7 bases, with 15 bases of the junction left unmatched.

The V call is TRBV9, the J call TRBJ1-5; 9 bases agree with TRBD1. The CDR3 spans 15 residues. The V gene's germline CDR1 is SGDLS and CDR2 YYNGEE. Unmatched junction bases numbered 3, after V lost 2 bases and J lost 3 bases. The CDR3 loop is CASSVGTGNNQPQHF. The CDR3 nucleotides are TGTGCCAGCAGCGTTGGGACAGGGAACAATCAGCCCCAGCATTTT.